Following are 26 T cell receptor beta chains from one sample sequenced in a study of shared clonotypes between healthy human individuals. The naive CD8 fraction comprised CD45RO-negative cells positively selected for CCR7 and excluded terminally differentiated effector memory CD45RA+ cells. The protocol was immunoSEQ multiplex PCR, while the TCRdb copy is restricted to in-frame clones and leaves out a portion. The sample includes approximately 2,200,000 clones, 85% to 95% seen only once; the top ten take 1.5% to 2%. Sequencing was carried out using naive CD8+ T cells from PBMCs. All receptors derive from a young man in good health. Some clones in this sample may be carry-over from other donors' samples.

The chain is built from TRBV29-1 and TRBJ2-7; D possibly matches TRBD1 or TRBD2 (5 bases each). The CDR3 covers 13 residues. V lost 4 bases to trimming and J lost 4 bases, with 14 bases between them. CDR1 is SQVTM, CDR2 ANQGSEA, per germline. The CDR3 nucleotides are TGCAGCGTTGGGGACGGCCAACAATACGAGCAGTACTTC. Its translation is CSVGDGQQYEQYF.

The CDR3 DNA reads TGTGCCAGCAGTGATTTCTCGAGCTCCTACGAGCAGTACTTC. Protein: CASSDFSSSYEQYF. The chain couples TRBV2 to TRBJ2-7; the D is unclear. The CDR3 has 14 amino acids. Germline CDR1 is SNHLY and CDR2 is FYNNEI. V lost 3 bases and J lost 0, with 9 bases in between.

This rearrangement joins TRBV28 to TRBJ2-6, with a possible D match to TRBD2 (6 bases). Trimming took off 6 bases at V and 0 bases at J, with 21 bases between the two ends. Looked up from germline, CDR1 is MDHEN and CDR2 is SYDVKM. The CDR3 is 19 residues long. CDR3 sequence (DNA): TGTGCCAGCAGCCATACGCCCTACCCGGGGGACTCTGGGGCCAACGTCCTGACTTTC. Protein sequence: CASSHTPYPGDSGANVLTF. Together with reference TRBV28 and TRBJ2-6, the CDR3 gives the full variable domain: DVKVTQSSRYLVKRTGEKVFLECVQDMDHENMFWYRQDPGLGLRLIYFSYDVKMKEKGDIPEGYSVSREKKERFSLILESASTNQTSMYLCASSHTPYPGDSGANVLTFGAGSRLTVL.

The chain combines TRBV7-9 with TRBJ1-5, with TRBD1 as a possible D gene (5 bases). V was pared by 1 base and J by 6 bases, with 16 bases between. This CDR3 comprises 16 residues. Germline V lookup: CDR1 SEHNR, CDR2 FQNEAQ (reference sequence). Here the CDR3 reads CASSLGAGFGIQPQHF. CDR3 DNA: TGTGCCAGCAGCTTAGGGGCAGGGTTCGGTATTCAGCCCCAGCATTTT.

This clone has just one count. The chain joins TRBV7-9 to TRBJ2-5; 9 bases are shared with TRBD2. CDR3 length equals 15 residues. Germline CDR1 SEHNR, CDR2 FQNEAQ (reference sequence). The ends lost 7 bases at V and 2 bases at J; junction bases unmatched: 8. CDR3 bases: TGTGCCAGCAACAAGCGGGGGGCTATACAAGAGACCCAGTACTTC. Translation: CASNKRGAIQETQYF. Filled out from reference TRBV7-9 and TRBJ2-5, the complete variable domain reads DTGVSQNPRHKITKRGQNVTFRCDPISEHNRLYWYRQTLGQGPEFLTYFQNEAQLEKSRLLSDRFSAERPKGSFSTLEIQRTEQGDSAMYLCASNKRGAIQETQYFGPGTRLLVL.

This chain connects TRBV7-7 to TRBJ2-1; D possibly matches TRBD1 or TRBD2 (5 bases each). The germline V gene encodes CDR1 SSHAT and CDR2 FNYEAQ (reference sequence). The V and J ends lost 3 bases and 7 bases respectively, with 13 bases between them. The CDR3 spans 14 residues. The chain's CDR3 is CASSFGGSANEQFF. CDR3 nucleotides: TGTGCCAGCAGCTTTGGGGGTAGCGCAAATGAGCAGTTCTTC. Full variable domain (missing parts from reference TRBV7-7 and TRBJ2-1): GAGVSQSPRYKVTKRGQDVTLRCDPISSHATLYWYQQALGQGPEFLTYFNYEAQPDKSGLPSDRFSAERPEGSISTLTIQRTEQRDSAMYRCASSFGGSANEQFFGPGTRLTVL.

In regard to this clone: Germline is not matched at one junction end, which may reflect a read error. The rearrangement joins TRBV7-2 to TRBJ2-1; 10 bases are shared with TRBD2. The CDR3 is 14 amino acids. Germline values: CDR1 SGHTA, CDR2 FQGNSA. CDR3 bases: TGTGCCAGCACCTTACTAGCGGGAAACAATGAGCAGTTCTTC. It codes for CASTLLAGNNEQFF.

This chain uses TRBV11-3 with TRBJ2-1, with D perhaps TRBD1 (6 bases). The CDR3 has 13 residues. Germline-derived CDR1 and CDR2 are SGHNT and YENEEA. The ends were cut back, 5 bases at V and 8 bases at J, with 13 bases in the middle. CDR3 amino acids: CASSLHRADEQFF. For the CDR3, the DNA is TGTGCCAGCAGCCTGCACAGGGCTGATGAGCAGTTCTTC.

The chain recombines TRBV29-1 with TRBJ1-1, with D tentatively TRBD1 (6 bases). Germline CDR1 SQVTM, CDR2 ANQGSEA. V lost 1 base, J lost 0 bases, and 15 bases lay in between. CDR3 length: 16 residues. The CDR3 nucleotides read TGCAGCGTTGAAGTACCGACAGGAATAATGAACACTGAAGCTTTCTTT. This sequence encodes CSVEVPTGIMNTEAFF.

The chain is built from TRBV7-3 and TRBJ1-4; possible D gene TRBD1, 5 bases. From germline, CDR1 is SGHTA and CDR2 FQGTGA. The V gene lost 5 bases and the J gene lost 2 bases, with 12 bases spanning the gap. This CDR3 is 15 amino acids long. In DNA, the CDR3 is TGTGCCAGCAGCGTAGCGGGGCGGACTAATGAAAAACTGTTTTTT. This sequence encodes CASSVAGRTNEKLFF.

In this sample, this clone turned up a few times. The chain recombines TRBV27 with TRBJ1-5, with D hard to call. V dropped 1 base and J dropped 5 bases, with 12 bases sitting between them. The CDR3 length is 15 residues. CDR1 is MNHEY and CDR2 is SMNVEV in the germline V gene (reference sequence). The CDR3, as DNA: TGTGCCAGCAGTTTATTCCAAGCCGTAGATCAGCCCCAGCATTTT. It codes for CASSLFQAVDQPQHF.

This sequence joins TRBV28 and TRBJ2-2, with D possibly TRBD1 on 5 matching bases. The germline CDR1 and CDR2 sequences are MDHEN and SYDVKM. The CDR3 is 14 residues long. Trimming pared 2 bases from V and 4 bases from J, leaving 8 bases between. CDR3 nucleotide sequence: TGTGCCAGCAGTTTAGACAGCCCCACCGGGGAGCTGTTTTTT. It translates to CASSLDSPTGELFF.

This clone was seen more than once but under ten times. The J gene is TRBJ1-1, the V gene TRBV7-3, with D uncertain. This CDR3 region has 13 residues. The V gene lost 5 bases and the J gene lost 5 bases, with 12 bases spanning the gap. Looked up from germline, CDR1 is SGHTA and CDR2 is FQGTGA. This CDR3 reads CASSRIRGTEAFF. The CDR3 DNA reads as TGTGCCAGCAGCCGGATAAGAGGTACTGAAGCTTTCTTT.

The gene calls are TRBV28 and TRBJ1-2, with 8 bases fitting TRBD1. V lost 5 bases to trimming and J lost 7 bases; unmatched junction nucleotides: 12. This CDR3 is built from 15 residues. The germline gives CDR1 MDHEN, CDR2 SYDVKM. The CDR3 DNA sequence: TGTGCCAGCAGTCCGGACCGACAGGGGCTCCCTGGCTACACCTTC. Translating gives CASSPDRQGLPGYTF.

The rearrangement joins TRBV19 to TRBJ2-3; possible D gene TRBD1, 6 bases. The V gene's germline CDR1 is LNHDA and CDR2 SQIVND (reference sequence). V was cut by 8 bases and J by 4 bases, with 16 bases left in between. The CDR3 runs to 14 residues. CDR3 residues: CASGTSYTADTQYF. The DNA of the CDR3 is TGTGCCAGTGGGACATCCTATACTGCAGATACGCAGTATTTT.

A few counts support this clone. This chain connects TRBV12-5 to TRBJ1-1; 7 nucleotides agree with TRBD1. CDR1 and CDR2 from the germline V gene are LGHNT and FRNRAP. The CDR3 has 14 residues. Trimming cost V 6 bases and J 4 bases; bases outside gene matches: 8. CDR3 DNA sequence: TGTGCTAGTGGATCTACAGGGGTTGGCACTGAAGCTTTCTTT. Protein product: CASGSTGVGTEAFF.

This clone was detected only once. V usage is TRBV27 and J usage is TRBJ2-7; a possible D gene is TRBD2 (5 bases). V was clipped by 6 bases and J by 2 bases, with 14 bases between them. The CDR3 covers 14 residues. Germline V gene data show CDR1 as MNHEY and CDR2 as SMNVEV (reference sequence). The CDR3 DNA is TGTGCCAGCAGCCGGGAACGGGGTACCTACGAGCAGTACTTC. Protein product: CASSRERGTYEQYF.

This clone has a handful of counts. The chain employs TRBV9 and TRBJ2-6; 7 nucleotides match TRBD1. Germline loops: CDR1 SGDLS, CDR2 YYNGEE. CDR3 size: 17 residues. The trim removed 1 base at V and 0 bases at J, leaving 4 bases unmatched. Here the CDR3 reads CASSVNRQGSGANVLTF. In DNA form, the CDR3 reads TGTGCCAGCAGCGTAAACCGACAGGGCTCTGGGGCCAACGTCCTGACTTTC.

The rearrangement uses TRBV13 and TRBJ2-3; TRBD1 matches at 7 bases. Germline values: CDR1 PRHDT, CDR2 FYEKMQ (reference sequence). The CDR3 is 15 residues long. The V and J ends lost 5 bases and 2 bases, in that order; junction bases with no gene match: 7. CDR3 loop: CASSNRQGITDTQYF. The CDR3 coding sequence is TGTGCCAGCAGCAATCGACAGGGAATCACAGATACGCAGTATTTT.

J is TRBJ2-1 and V is TRBV10-3; TRBD1 is a possible D gene (5 bases). V lost 2 bases and J 8 bases, leaving 7 bases between the germline ends. CDR3 length: 12 amino acids. Germline V gene sequence: CDR1 ENHRY, CDR2 SYGVKD. CDR3 sequence reads: CAISEDRDEQFF. Written as DNA, the CDR3 is TGTGCCATCAGTGAGGACAGAGATGAGCAGTTCTTC.

The chain carries TRBV27 and TRBJ2-1, with D perhaps matching TRBD1 or TRBD2 (7 bases each). The germline V gene has CDR1 MNHEY and CDR2 SMNVEV (reference sequence). Trimming took off 8 bases at V and 8 bases at J, with 19 bases between the two ends. CDR3 length: 14 residues. CDR3 amino acids: CASFGWGRGHEQFF. CDR3 nucleotides: TGTGCCAGCTTCGGATGGGGGAGGGGGCATGAGCAGTTCTTC.

A single count supports this clone. This chain connects TRBV27 to TRBJ2-7; 10 bases align to TRBD2. Germline CDR1 MNHEY, CDR2 SMNVEV (reference sequence). The CDR3 extends over 20 amino acids. V lost 0 bases to trimming and J lost 3 bases; unmatched junction nucleotides: 17. The CDR3, as DNA: TGTGCCAGCAGTTTATCCCCCCCCGGGTCGTTGGCTAGCGGGAGCTACGAGCAGTACTTC. Translated: CASSLSPPGSLASGSYEQYF.

This clone was picked up one time. This chain uses TRBV28 with TRBJ1-1, with D possibly being TRBD1 (6 bases). Germline lookup yields CDR1 MDHEN and CDR2 SYDVKM. The ends were cut back, 5 bases at V and 0 bases at J, with 13 bases in the middle. The CDR3 covers 15 residues. CDR3 loop: CASSTGRFMNTEAFF. As DNA, the CDR3 is TGTGCCAGCAGTACAGGGAGATTTATGAACACTGAAGCTTTCTTT. Filled out from reference TRBV28 and TRBJ1-1, the complete variable domain reads DVKVTQSSRYLVKRTGEKVFLECVQDMDHENMFWYRQDPGLGLRLIYFSYDVKMKEKGDIPEGYSVSREKKERFSLILESASTNQTSMYLCASSTGRFMNTEAFFGQGTRLTVV.

V is TRBV11-2 and J is TRBJ1-1; 9 bases line up with TRBD1. V was pared by 2 bases and J by 6 bases, with 10 bases of the junction left unmatched. The germline V gene has CDR1 SGHAT and CDR2 FQNNGV. This CDR3 is 16 amino acids long. The CDR3, as DNA: TGTGCCAGCAGCTTATACGGCCGGGACAGGGAGGCTGAAGCTTTCTTT. Translated, it gives CASSLYGRDREAEAFF.

The J gene is TRBJ1-4, the V gene TRBV7-9, with a weak D call TRBD1 (6 bases). CDR1 and CDR2 (germline): SEHNR, FQNEAQ (reference sequence). V gave up 5 bases and J gave up 7 bases, with 17 bases separating them. The CDR3 covers 15 residues. The CDR3 spells CASSPQGVFSEKLFF. CDR3 coding DNA: TGTGCCAGCAGCCCACAGGGAGTATTTTCTGAAAAACTGTTTTTT. The entire variable domain, with the rest obtained from reference TRBV7-9 and TRBJ1-4, is as follows: DTGVSQNPRHKITKRGQNVTFRCDPISEHNRLYWYRQTLGQGPEFLTYFQNEAQLEKSRLLSDRFSAERPKGSFSTLEIQRTEQGDSAMYLCASSPQGVFSEKLFFGSGTQLSVL.

The rearrangement joins TRBV9 to TRBJ2-7; TRBD2 matches 7 bases. This CDR3 contains 15 residues. Looked up from germline, CDR1 is SGDLS and CDR2 is YYNGEE. The J segment lost 6 bases and the V segment lost 2 bases, leaving 11 bases of the junction unmatched. The CDR3 sequence: CASSVAGGSLIEQYF. CDR3 DNA sequence: TGTGCCAGCAGCGTCGCGGGCGGGAGTTTGATCGAGCAGTACTTC. Supplemented by reference TRBV9 and TRBJ2-7, the full variable domain reads DSGVTQTPKHLITATGQRVTLRCSPRSGDLSVYWYQQSLDQGLQFLIQYYNGEERAKGNILERFSAQQFPDLHSELNLSSLELGDSALYFCASSVAGGSLIEQYFGPGTRLTVT.